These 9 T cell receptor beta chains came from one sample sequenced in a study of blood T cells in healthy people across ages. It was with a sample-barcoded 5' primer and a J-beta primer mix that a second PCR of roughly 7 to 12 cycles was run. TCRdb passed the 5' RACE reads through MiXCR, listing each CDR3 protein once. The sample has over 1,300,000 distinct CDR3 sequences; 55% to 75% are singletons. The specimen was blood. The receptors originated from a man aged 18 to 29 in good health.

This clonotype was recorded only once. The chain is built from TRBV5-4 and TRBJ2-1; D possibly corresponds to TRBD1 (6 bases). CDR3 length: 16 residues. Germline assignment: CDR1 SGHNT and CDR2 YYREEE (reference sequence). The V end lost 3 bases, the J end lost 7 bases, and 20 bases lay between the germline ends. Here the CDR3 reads CASSSYRVKGTNEQFF. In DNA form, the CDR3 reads TGTGCCAGCAGCTCTTACAGGGTCAAGGGGACGAATGAGCAGTTCTTC.

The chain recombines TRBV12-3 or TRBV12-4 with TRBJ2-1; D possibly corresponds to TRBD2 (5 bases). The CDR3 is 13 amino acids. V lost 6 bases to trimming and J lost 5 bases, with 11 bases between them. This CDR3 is CASSFRDHNEQFF. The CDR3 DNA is TGTGCCAGCAGCTTCCGGGATCACAATGAGCAGTTCTTC.

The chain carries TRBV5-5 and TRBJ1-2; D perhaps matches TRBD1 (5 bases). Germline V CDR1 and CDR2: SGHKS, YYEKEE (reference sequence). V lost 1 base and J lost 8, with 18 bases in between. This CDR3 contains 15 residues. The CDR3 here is CASSLIVGRDGGYTF. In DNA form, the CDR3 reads TGTGCCAGCAGCTTGATAGTGGGCAGGGACGGCGGCTACACCTTC.

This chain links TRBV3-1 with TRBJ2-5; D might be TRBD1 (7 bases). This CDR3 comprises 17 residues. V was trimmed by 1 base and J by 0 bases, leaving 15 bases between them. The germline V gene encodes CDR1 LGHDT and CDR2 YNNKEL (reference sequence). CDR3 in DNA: TGTGCCAGCAGCCAAGTACCGCGGGACAGTTACCAAGAGACCCAGTACTTC. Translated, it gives CASSQVPRDSYQETQYF.

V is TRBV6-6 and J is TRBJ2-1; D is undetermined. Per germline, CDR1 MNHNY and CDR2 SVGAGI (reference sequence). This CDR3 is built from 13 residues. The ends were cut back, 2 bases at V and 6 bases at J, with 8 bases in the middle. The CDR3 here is CASSYIHLNEQFF. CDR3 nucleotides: TGTGCCAGCAGTTACATCCACCTCAATGAGCAGTTCTTC.

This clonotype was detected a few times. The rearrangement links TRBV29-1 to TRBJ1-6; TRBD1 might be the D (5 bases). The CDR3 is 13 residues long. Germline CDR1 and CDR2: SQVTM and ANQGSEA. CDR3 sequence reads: CGVGRDGNSPLHF. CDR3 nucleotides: TGCGGAGTAGGTCGGGACGGTAATTCACCCCTCCACTTT.

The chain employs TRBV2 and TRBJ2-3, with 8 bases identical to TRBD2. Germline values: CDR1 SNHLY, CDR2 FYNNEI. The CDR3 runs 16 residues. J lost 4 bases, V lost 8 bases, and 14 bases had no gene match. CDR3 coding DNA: TGTGCCAGCCTAAAGGACGATAGCGGGGAGTCAGATACGCAGTATTTT. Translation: CASLKDDSGESDTQYF.

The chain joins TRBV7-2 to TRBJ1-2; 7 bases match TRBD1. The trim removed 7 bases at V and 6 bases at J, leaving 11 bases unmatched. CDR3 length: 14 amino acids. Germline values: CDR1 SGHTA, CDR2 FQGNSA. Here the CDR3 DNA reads TGTACCAGCAACTCCCCACAGGGGAGGGATGGCTACACCTTC. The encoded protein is CTSNSPQGRDGYTF.

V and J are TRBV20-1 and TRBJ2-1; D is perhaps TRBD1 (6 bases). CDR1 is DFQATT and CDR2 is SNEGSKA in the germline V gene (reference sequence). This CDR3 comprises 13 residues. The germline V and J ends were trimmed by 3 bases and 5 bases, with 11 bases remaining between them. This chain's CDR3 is CSARGDIDNEQFF. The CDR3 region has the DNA TGCAGTGCTAGGGGGGACATAGACAATGAGCAGTTCTTC.